The 20 T cell receptor beta chains below were found in one sample sequenced in a study of cytomegalovirus exposure and HLA in healthy donors. 60 Vbeta and 13 Jbeta primers were used in PCR. Method: immunoSEQ multiplex PCR; TCRdb's copy keeps in-frame clones and lacks some. The data contain 110,000 to 150,000 clones, 82% of them singletons. Sequencing was carried out using PBMCs. The receptors stem from a man aged 18 to 30 in good health and CMV-seropositive.

V gene TRBV19 combines with J gene TRBJ1-3; no clear D. The CDR3 is 16 residues long. In germline, CDR1 is LNHDA, CDR2 SQIVND (reference sequence). With 5 bases removed from V and 2 bases from J, the gap between germline ends came to 16 bases. The CDR3 nucleotides are TGTGCCAGTAGTCCCAGGATGGAGGGAGCTGGAAACACCATATATTTT. The encoded protein is CASSPRMEGAGNTIYF.

In DNA form, the CDR3 reads TGCGCCAGCAGCCCCGAAGTGGGAGGGCTAGGCTACACCTTC. It codes for CASSPEVGGLGYTF. This chain uses TRBV5-1 with TRBJ1-2; D is unclear. The germline V gene has CDR1 SGHRS and CDR2 YFSETQ. This CDR3 is built from 14 residues. V lost 4 bases, J lost 8 bases, and 18 bases lay in between.

This chain joins TRBV6-6 and TRBJ1-5, with D uncertain. The V gene's germline CDR1 is MNHNY and CDR2 SVGAGI (reference sequence). The CDR3 has 15 residues. Trimming shortened V by 5 bases and J by 0 bases, and 11 bases separated the two germline ends. This CDR3 is CASSPSYYSNQPQHF. The CDR3, as DNA: TGTGCCAGCAGTCCCTCCTATTATAGCAATCAGCCCCAGCATTTT.

The V and J genes are TRBV7-2 and TRBJ2-7, with D tentatively TRBD1 (6 bases). The CDR3 length is 13 residues. V lost 5 bases to trimming and J lost 3 bases, with 11 bases between them. Germline CDR1 reads SGHTA; CDR2 reads FQGNSA. CDR3 amino acids: CASSAGVGYEQYF. Here the CDR3 DNA reads TGTGCCAGCAGCGCAGGGGTGGGCTACGAGCAGTACTTC.

The gene calls are TRBV2 and TRBJ1-1; 8 bases match TRBD1. The germline V gene encodes CDR1 SNHLY and CDR2 FYNNEI. Trimming took 6 bases from V and 0 from J; bases not matched to a gene: 9. This CDR3 has 16 amino acids. The CDR3 sequence is CASSPGQVLMNTEAFF. DNA for the CDR3: TGTGCCAGCAGCCCGGGACAGGTCCTCATGAACACTGAAGCTTTCTTT.

The rearrangement uses TRBV2 and TRBJ1-5, with D tentatively TRBD1 (5 bases). This CDR3 spans 14 amino acids. Germline V lookup: CDR1 SNHLY, CDR2 FYNNEI. Trimming took 8 bases from V and 0 from J, leaving 11 bases between them. The chain's CDR3 is CASFPGNSNQPQHF. In DNA, the CDR3 is TGTGCCAGCTTTCCAGGGAATAGCAATCAGCCCCAGCATTTT.

This rearrangement joins TRBV9 to TRBJ2-7; 7 positions agree with TRBD1. The germline gives CDR1 SGDLS, CDR2 YYNGEE. This CDR3 spans 15 amino acids. The J segment lost 5 bases and the V segment lost 0 bases, leaving 8 bases of the junction unmatched. CDR3 in amino acids: CASSVVGTALNEQYF. As DNA, the CDR3 is TGTGCCAGCAGCGTAGTGGGGACAGCTCTCAACGAGCAGTACTTC.

The chain employs TRBV5-1 and TRBJ2-7, with 8 bases identical to TRBD1. Germline values: CDR1 SGHRS, CDR2 YFSETQ. The V gene end was trimmed by 4 bases and the J gene end by 4 bases; junction bases not matched to a gene: 4. The CDR3 runs to 13 residues. CDR3 protein: CASSPRQGYEQYF. CDR3 nucleotides: TGCGCCAGCAGCCCCCGACAGGGGTACGAGCAGTACTTC.

This chain connects TRBV2 to TRBJ1-1; 9 bases fit TRBD1. From germline, CDR1 is SNHLY and CDR2 FYNNEI. V lost 5 bases and J lost 1; bases outside the gene matches: 2. This CDR3 is 14 amino acids long. The CDR3, as DNA: TGTGCCAGCAGTCGACAGGGGGGGAACACTGAAGCTTTCTTT. Its translation is CASSRQGGNTEAFF.

This chain connects TRBV7-9 to TRBJ1-2; D unclear. With 5 bases removed from V and 3 bases from J, the gap between germline ends came to 10 bases. The CDR3 spans 13 residues. Germline loops: CDR1 SEHNR, CDR2 FQNEAQ (reference sequence). The CDR3 DNA is TGTGCCAGCAGCGAGAGTAGTGACTATGGCTACACCTTC. As protein: CASSESSDYGYTF.

This clone appeared a few times. This chain uses TRBV4-1 with TRBJ1-1, with D perhaps matching TRBD1 (6 bases). CDR1 and CDR2 (germline): MGHRA, YSYEKL. V was trimmed by 6 bases and J by 0 bases, leaving 11 bases between them. This CDR3 has 14 amino acids. Here the CDR3 DNA reads TGCGCCAGCAGGGACAGATTAATGAACACTGAAGCTTTCTTT. Encoded protein: CASRDRLMNTEAFF.

This sequence joins TRBV10-2 and TRBJ1-5; 10 positions agree with TRBD1. Trimming removed 3 bases from V and 4 bases from J; junction bases left unmatched: 3. The length of the CDR3 is 15 residues. Germline V CDR1 and CDR2: WSHSY, SAAADI. The CDR3 nucleotides read TGCGCCAGCAGTGACCCGGACAGGGGGAATCAGCCCCAGCATTTT. Its translation: CASSDPDRGNQPQHF.

The CDR3 spells CASSADRNTEAFF. In DNA, the CDR3 is TGTGCCAGCAGTGCAGACAGGAACACTGAAGCTTTCTTT. This chain uses TRBV6-5 with TRBJ1-1; the D gene is possibly TRBD1 (5 bases). V was shortened by 5 bases and J by 1 base, with 8 bases between the two germline ends. The CDR3 covers 13 residues. Germline CDR1 is MNHEY and CDR2 is SVGAGI.

V gene TRBV4-1 combines with J gene TRBJ2-7; 14 bases are a match to TRBD2. The germline CDR1 and CDR2 sequences are MGHRA and YSYEKL. This CDR3 comprises 19 residues. V lost 1 base to trimming and J lost 1 base; unmatched junction nucleotides: 9. The CDR3 DNA reads as TGCGCCAGCAGCCAAGTGACTAGCGGGAGGGCCACGGGGTCCTACGAGCAGTACTTC. This encodes CASSQVTSGRATGSYEQYF.

V and J are TRBV9 and TRBJ2-1, with D perhaps matching TRBD2 (6 bases). The length of the CDR3 is 16 residues. Germline-derived CDR1 and CDR2 are SGDLS and YYNGEE. The V gene lost 1 base and the J gene lost 7 bases, with 18 bases spanning the gap. The CDR3 loop reads CASSVTLGRYENEQFF. CDR3 nucleotides: TGTGCCAGCAGCGTAACCCTGGGGAGGTATGAGAATGAGCAGTTCTTC.

The rearrangement links TRBV5-1 to TRBJ2-5; no firm D call. The CDR3 length is 14 residues. Trimming removed 0 bases at V and 1 base at J, with 7 bases between. Germline CDR1 reads SGHRS; CDR2 reads YFSETQ. In DNA form, the CDR3 reads TGCGCCAGCAGCTTGGAATACAGCCAAGAGACCCAGTACTTC. It yields the protein CASSLEYSQETQYF.

Worth noting for this clone: Other DNA sequences of this sample code for an identical CDR3. The chain uses TRBV9 and TRBJ2-1, with TRBD2 matching 12 bases. Germline-derived CDR1 and CDR2 are SGDLS and YYNGEE. The CDR3 covers 15 residues. The V gene end was trimmed by 3 bases and the J gene end by 3 bases; junction bases not matched to a gene: 1. CDR3 sequence reads: CASSATSGGYNEQFF. DNA for the CDR3: TGTGCCAGCAGCGCGACTAGCGGGGGCTACAATGAGCAGTTCTTC. The whole variable domain, filled in from reference TRBV9 and TRBJ2-1, reads DSGVTQTPKHLITATGQRVTLRCSPRSGDLSVYWYQQSLDQGLQFLIQYYNGEERAKGNILERFSAQQFPDLHSELNLSSLELGDSALYFCASSATSGGYNEQFFGPGTRLTVL.

The CDR3 is CSVEDTRGYGYTF. DNA for the CDR3: TGCAGCGTTGAAGATACCAGGGGCTATGGCTACACCTTC. V is TRBV29-1 and J is TRBJ1-2; tentatively, D is TRBD1 (6 bases). V was pared by 0 bases and J by 4 bases, with 9 bases between. Germline CDR1 reads SQVTM; CDR2 reads ANQGSEA. CDR3 size: 13 residues.

The genes are TRBV5-1 and TRBJ2-1; possibly TRBD2 for D (5 bases). Germline assignment: CDR1 SGHRS and CDR2 YFSETQ. The CDR3 extends over 15 amino acids. Between the trimmed V and J ends, which lost 0 bases and 0 bases, there was a span of 7 bases. CDR3 in amino acids: CASSLAGISYNEQFF. DNA of the CDR3: TGCGCCAGCAGCTTGGCCGGGATCTCCTACAATGAGCAGTTCTTC.

This chain links TRBV28 with TRBJ1-5, with a possible D match to TRBD1 (6 bases). Germline-derived CDR1 and CDR2 are MDHEN and SYDVKM. The CDR3 extends over 14 amino acids. Trimming removed 8 bases at V and 7 bases at J, with 18 bases between. This chain's CDR3 is CASAIYRDTQPQHF. The CDR3 DNA reads as TGTGCCAGCGCGATTTATCGGGACACCCAGCCCCAGCATTTT.